The TCR beta chain under discussion was sequenced for a study of metastatic and nonmetastatic thyroid tumors. About the research overall: Comparative analysis of repertoires was undertaken across blood and tumor or nodule tissue obtained from malignant and benign thyroid patients.

The germline V gene encodes CDR1 PRHDT and CDR2 FYEKMQ (reference sequence). CDR3 size: 16 residues. Trimming stripped 4 bases from V and 2 bases from J, with 12 bases between. How the authors handled the data: The study's classifier, a distant-metastasis tool for papillary thyroid cancer, was built using CDR3 differences across clinicopathological groups. TCRdb re-called the PCR reads with MiXCR. The V and J calls follow TCRdb's processing rather than the paper's. The repertoire consists of fewer than 40,000 clones, with around 33% occurring once and the leading ten covering 15% to 20%. Every patient underwent thyroid surgery untreated.

This receptor was taken from a female donor with papillary thyroid cancer or a benign thyroid nodule (not recorded which). Some clones in this sample may be carry-over from other donors' samples. The sequenced material came from tumor tissue. The chain couples TRBV13 to TRBJ1-6; TRBD1 is a possible D gene (6 bases). As DNA, the CDR3 is TGTGCCAGCAGCTCTACAGGGTGGCCCTATAATTCACCCCTCCACTTT. This encodes CASSSTGWPYNSPLHF.